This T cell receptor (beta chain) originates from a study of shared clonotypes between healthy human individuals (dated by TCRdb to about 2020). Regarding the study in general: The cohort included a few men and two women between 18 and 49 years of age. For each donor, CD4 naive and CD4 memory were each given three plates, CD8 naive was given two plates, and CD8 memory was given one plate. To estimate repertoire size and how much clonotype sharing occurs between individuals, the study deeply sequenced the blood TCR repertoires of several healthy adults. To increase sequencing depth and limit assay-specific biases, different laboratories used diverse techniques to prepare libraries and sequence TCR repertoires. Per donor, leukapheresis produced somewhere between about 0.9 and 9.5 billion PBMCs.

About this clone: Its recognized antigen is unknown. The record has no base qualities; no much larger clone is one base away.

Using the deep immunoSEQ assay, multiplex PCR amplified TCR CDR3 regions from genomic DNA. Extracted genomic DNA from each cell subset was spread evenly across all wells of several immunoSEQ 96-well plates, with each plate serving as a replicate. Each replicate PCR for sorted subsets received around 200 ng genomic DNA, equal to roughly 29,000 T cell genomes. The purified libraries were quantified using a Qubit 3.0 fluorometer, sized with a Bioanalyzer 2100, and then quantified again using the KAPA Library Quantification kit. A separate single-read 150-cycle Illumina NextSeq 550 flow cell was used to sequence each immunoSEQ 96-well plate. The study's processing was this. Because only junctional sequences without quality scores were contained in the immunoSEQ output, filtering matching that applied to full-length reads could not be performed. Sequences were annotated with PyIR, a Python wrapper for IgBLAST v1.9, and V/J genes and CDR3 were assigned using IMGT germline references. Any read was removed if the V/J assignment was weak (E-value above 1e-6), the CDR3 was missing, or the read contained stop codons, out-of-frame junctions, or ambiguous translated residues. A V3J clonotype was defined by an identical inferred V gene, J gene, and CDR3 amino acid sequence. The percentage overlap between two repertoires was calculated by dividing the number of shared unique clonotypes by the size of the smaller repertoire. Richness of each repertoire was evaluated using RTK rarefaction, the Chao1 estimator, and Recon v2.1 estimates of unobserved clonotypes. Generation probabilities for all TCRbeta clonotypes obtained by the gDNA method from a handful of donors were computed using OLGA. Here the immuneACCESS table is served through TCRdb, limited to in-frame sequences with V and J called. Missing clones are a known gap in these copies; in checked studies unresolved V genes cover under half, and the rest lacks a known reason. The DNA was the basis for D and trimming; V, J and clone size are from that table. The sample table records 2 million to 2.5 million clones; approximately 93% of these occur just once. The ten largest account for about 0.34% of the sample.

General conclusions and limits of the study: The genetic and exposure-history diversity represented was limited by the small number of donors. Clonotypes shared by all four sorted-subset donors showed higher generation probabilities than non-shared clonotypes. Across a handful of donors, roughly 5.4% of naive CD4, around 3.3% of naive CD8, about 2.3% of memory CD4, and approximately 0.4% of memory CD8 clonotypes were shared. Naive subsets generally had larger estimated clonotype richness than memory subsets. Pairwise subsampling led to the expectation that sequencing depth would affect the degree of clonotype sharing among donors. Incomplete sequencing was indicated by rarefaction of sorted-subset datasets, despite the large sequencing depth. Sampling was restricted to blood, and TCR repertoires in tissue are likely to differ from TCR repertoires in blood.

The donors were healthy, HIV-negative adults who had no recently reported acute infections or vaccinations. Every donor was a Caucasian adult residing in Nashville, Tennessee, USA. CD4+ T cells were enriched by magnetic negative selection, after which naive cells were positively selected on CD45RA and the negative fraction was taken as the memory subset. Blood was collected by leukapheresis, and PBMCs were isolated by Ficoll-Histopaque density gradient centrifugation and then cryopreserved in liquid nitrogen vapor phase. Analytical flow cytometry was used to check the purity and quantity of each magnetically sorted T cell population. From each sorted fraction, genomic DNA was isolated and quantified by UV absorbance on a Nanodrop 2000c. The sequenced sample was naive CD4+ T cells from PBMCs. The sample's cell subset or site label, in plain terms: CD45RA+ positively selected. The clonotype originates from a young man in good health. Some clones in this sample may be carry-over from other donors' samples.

The DNA reads as follows: TGTGCCAGCAGCGAGCGGGCCCAAGGGGAGACCCAGTACTTC. Its translation reads: CASSERAQGETQYF. The V and J genes are TRBV2 and TRBJ2-5, with TRBD2 as a weak D call on 6 bases. From the cysteine up to the phenylalanine, the CDR3 has a length of 14 residues. The kept DNA is CDR3 alone, 42 bases in frame from the first base. V is shortened by 6 bases, J by 5 bases, and the region joining them spans 16 bases. The germline V gene specifies SNHLY as CDR1 and FYNNEI as CDR2.